This entry lists 27 T cell receptor beta chains sequenced from one sample in a study of regulatory T cells in long-lasting Graves disease. Arm-PCR with iRepertoire HTBI primers amplified the CDR3 regions for these TCR beta libraries. TCRdb re-called the multiplex PCR reads with MiXCR, one entry per CDR3 protein. The sample holds roughly 360,000 distinct CDR3 sequences; roughly 20% are singletons and the top ten take 25% to 30%. Time point given: persistent/refractory GD, antithyroid drugs over 5 years with positive TRAb. PBMCs provided the RNA from which the TCR library was made. The input for sequencing was peripheral blood mononuclear cells (PBMCs), taken when the disease was refractory, from a patient treated with antithyroid drugs. Receptors were obtained from a woman aged 40 to 50 with Graves disease.

This clonotype was detected ten times or more. The V gene is TRBV28, the J gene TRBJ1-2, with D perhaps matching TRBD1 (5 bases). V lost 3 bases and J lost 4, with 12 bases in between. Germline CDR1 reads MDHEN; CDR2 reads SYDVKM. This CDR3 is built from 14 residues. Here the CDR3 reads CASSFGWGGYGYTF. The CDR3 DNA reads TGTGCCAGCAGTTTCGGCTGGGGCGGCTATGGCTACACCTTC.

This clonotype appeared a few times. The rearrangement uses TRBV6-1 and TRBJ2-6, with 10 bases identical to TRBD2. The CDR3 is made up of 18 amino acids. V was pared by 6 bases and J by 2 bases, with 10 bases of the junction left unmatched. CDR1 MNHNS and CDR2 SASEGT come from the germline V gene. The CDR3 sequence is CASSSLAGVATGANVLTF. In DNA, the CDR3 is TGTGCCAGCAGCTCGCTAGCGGGAGTGGCTACTGGGGCCAACGTCCTGACTTTC.

In its sample, this clonotype was seen many times. V usage is TRBV12-3 or TRBV12-4 and J usage is TRBJ2-5; D gene ambiguous. The CDR3 contains 12 residues. V gave up 4 bases and J gave up 5 bases, with 8 bases separating them. The CDR3 is CASSSSPETQYF. The CDR3 region has the DNA TGTGCCAGCAGTTCCTCTCCGGAGACCCAGTACTTC.

This clonotype appeared many times. The chain carries TRBV2 and TRBJ2-2; TRBD1 is a possible D gene (7 bases). The germline gives CDR1 SNHLY, CDR2 FYNNEI. Trimming left V 6 bases short and J 0 bases short, with 11 bases between. CDR3 size: 15 residues. The CDR3 DNA sequence: TGTGCCAGCAGGTCAGGGGGGACGAACACCGGGGAGCTGTTTTTT. Encoded protein: CASRSGGTNTGELFF.

This clonotype was seen ten or more times. The chain carries TRBV2 and TRBJ1-2; no definite D call. CDR1 is SNHLY, CDR2 FYNNEI, per germline. The V end lost 0 bases, the J end lost 4 bases, and 6 bases lay between the germline ends. CDR3 length: 13 residues. CDR3 amino acids: CASSEAASYGYTF. CDR3 DNA: TGTGCCAGCAGTGAAGCGGCCAGCTATGGCTACACCTTC.

This clonotype was observed a handful of times. The gene calls are TRBV20-1 and TRBJ2-7; 10 bases map to TRBD1. After removal of 6 bases from V and 7 bases from J, the junction contained 9 bases not matched to a gene. CDR3 length: 13 residues. Germline V CDR1 and CDR2: DFQATT, SNEGSKA (reference sequence). CDR3 region: CSAIRDRGWEQYF. In DNA, the CDR3 is TGCAGTGCCATCCGGGACAGGGGTTGGGAGCAGTACTTC.

The sample holds many counts of this clonotype. The V and J genes are TRBV6-9 and TRBJ2-6; D remains unclear. Looked up from germline, CDR1 is MNHGY and CDR2 is SVAAGI. The CDR3 loop spans 15 amino acids. Trimming stripped 4 bases from V and 0 bases from J, with 7 bases between. CDR3 loop: CASSFISSGANVLTF. DNA for the CDR3: TGTGCCAGCAGTTTCATCAGCTCTGGGGCCAACGTCCTGACTTTC.

Remarks on this clonotype: The junction and the germline gene differ at one end; a read error may be behind it. CDR3 loop: CASSCLSRRCTGELFF. The CDR3 nucleotides are TGTGCCAGCAGCTGTCTTAGCAGACGATGCACCGGGGAGCTGTTTTTT. This chain uses TRBV5-1 with TRBJ2-2; unclear D gene. This CDR3 is 16 amino acids long. From germline, CDR1 is SGHRS and CDR2 YFSETQ.

V and J are TRBV7-9 and TRBJ2-4; TRBD1 aligns across 7 bases. The ends lost 5 bases at V and 5 bases at J; junction bases unmatched: 12. The CDR3 is 16 amino acids. Per the germline V gene, CDR1 is SEHNR and CDR2 is FQNEAQ (reference sequence). The CDR3 DNA reads TGTGCCAGCAGCCCCGGACAGGCTAAAGGGGAAAACATTCAGTACTTC. Amino acids: CASSPGQAKGENIQYF. The variable domain in full, completed from reference TRBV7-9 and TRBJ2-4, reads DTGVSQNPRHKITKRGQNVTFRCDPISEHNRLYWYRQTLGQGPEFLTYFQNEAQLEKSRLLSDRFSAERPKGSFSTLEIQRTEQGDSAMYLCASSPGQAKGENIQYFGAGTRLSVL.

This clonotype was counted ten times or more. This sequence joins TRBV12-3 or TRBV12-4 and TRBJ2-5, with 10 bases lining up with TRBD2. V trimming: 1 base; J trimming: 2 bases; junction bases outside the gene matches: 4. The CDR3 spans 16 residues. CDR3: CASSLGLAGAQETQYF. For the CDR3, the DNA is TGTGCCAGCAGTTTAGGCCTAGCGGGAGCACAAGAGACCCAGTACTTC.

The CDR3 is CASSSIGQYF. CDR3 in DNA: TGTGCCAGCAGTTCTATAGGGCAGTACTTC. This rearrangement joins TRBV27 to TRBJ2-7; D gene unclear. V was shortened by 4 bases and J by 9 bases, with 7 bases between the two germline ends. The CDR3 covers 10 residues. In germline, CDR1 is MNHEY, CDR2 SMNVEV (reference sequence).

A word on this clonotype: Relative to the germline gene, one junction end is altered; a read error may explain this. The rearrangement uses TRBV9 and TRBJ2-5; TRBD1 matches at 10 bases. In germline, CDR1 is SGDLS, CDR2 YYNGEE. CDR3 length: 14 amino acids. Here the CDR3 reads CASSVDRGRETQYF. In DNA form, the CDR3 reads TGCGCCAGCAGCGTCGACAGGGGGCGAGAGACCCAGTACTTC.

V usage is TRBV12-3 or TRBV12-4 and J usage is TRBJ2-7; D may be TRBD1 (5 bases). V lost 3 bases, J lost 3 bases, and 9 bases lay in between. CDR3 size: 13 residues. CDR3 sequence (DNA): TGTGCCAGCAGTTTTACAGGAGACTACGAGCAGTACTTC. As protein: CASSFTGDYEQYF.

This clonotype was seen only a few times. CDR3: CSALWTGGTGELFF. The CDR3 DNA reads TGCAGTGCACTCTGGACAGGGGGGACCGGGGAGCTGTTTTTT. J is TRBJ2-2 and V is TRBV20-1; 10 nucleotides line up with TRBD1. With V trimmed by 6 bases and J by 5 bases, 6 bases remained unmatched. There are 14 residues in the CDR3. Germline V CDR1 and CDR2: DFQATT, SNEGSKA (reference sequence).

This clonotype was detected only a few times. The rearrangement uses TRBV6-2 or TRBV6-3 and TRBJ2-7; D is unresolved. The V end was cut by 4 bases, the J end by 0 bases, with 16 bases between. The CDR3 length is 16 residues. Germline V gene sequence: CDR1 MNHEY, CDR2 SVGEGT. The CDR3 loop reads CASSSPLSDISYEQYF. CDR3 bases: TGTGCCAGCAGTTCCCCTCTCTCAGACATCTCCTACGAGCAGTACTTC.

This clonotype has a count of ten or more. In nucleotides, the CDR3 is TGTGCCAGCAGTTTAAATGGCGACAGTAACTATGGCTACACCTTC. Translation: CASSLNGDSNYGYTF. This chain uses TRBV12-3 or TRBV12-4 with TRBJ1-2, with D perhaps TRBD1 (5 bases). The CDR3 is made up of 15 amino acids. V shed 2 bases and J shed 1 base, with 11 bases lying between them.

This chain joins TRBV11-2 and TRBJ2-3, with a possible D match to TRBD2 (5 bases). Trimming removed 7 bases at V and 3 bases at J, with 8 bases between. There are 12 residues in the CDR3. Per germline, CDR1 SGHAT and CDR2 FQNNGV. CDR3 DNA: TGTGCCAGCACGGGGTTGACAGATACGCAGTATTTT. Protein sequence: CASTGLTDTQYF.

The chain links TRBV27 to TRBJ2-4; D is unresolved. CDR1 is MNHEY, CDR2 SMNVEV, per germline (reference sequence). Trimming removed 2 bases from V and 6 bases from J, with 11 bases in between. This CDR3 has 14 residues. This chain's CDR3 is CASSLGVQLNIQYF. The CDR3 nucleotides are TGTGCCAGCAGTTTAGGCGTACAGCTAAACATTCAGTACTTC.

The V gene is TRBV7-2, the J gene TRBJ2-3; unclear D gene. This CDR3 comprises 15 residues. Trimming cost V 3 bases and J 0 bases, with 10 bases left between them. Germline lookup yields CDR1 SGHTA and CDR2 FQGNSA. The CDR3 spells CASSLGTASTDTQYF. The CDR3 region has the DNA TGTGCCAGCAGCTTGGGCACGGCTAGCACAGATACGCAGTATTTT.

Worth noting for this clonotype: Being one base from a much bigger clone, this may be a read error. The CDR3 loop is CASRFMYSLLHF. CDR3 coding DNA: TGTGCCAGCAGATTTATGTATTCACTCCTCCACTTT. The gene calls are TRBV28 and TRBJ1-6; no definite D call. Germline V gives CDR1 MDHEN, CDR2 SYDVKM. The CDR3 runs to 12 residues. Full variable domain (outside the CDR3, taken from reference TRBV28 and TRBJ1-6): DVKVTQSSRYLVKRTGEKVFLECVQDMDHENMFWYRQDPGLGLRLIYFSYDVKMKEKGDIPEGYSVSREKKERFSLILESASTNQTSMYLCASRFMYSLLHFGNGTRLTVT.

At least ten counts were recorded for this clonotype. V gene TRBV7-3 combines with J gene TRBJ2-6; the D is unclear. In germline, CDR1 is SGHTA, CDR2 FQGTGA. This CDR3 has 11 residues. V shed 9 bases and J shed 5 bases, with 5 bases lying between them. As DNA, the CDR3 is TGTGCCAGGGGAAGGGCCAACGTCCTGACTTTC. Protein product: CARGRANVLTF.

Notes on this clonotype: This likely stems from a read error, as it lies one base from a far larger clone. The rearrangement joins TRBV28 to TRBJ2-5; D remains ambiguous. The CDR3 is made up of 12 amino acids. Germline CDR1 is MDHEN and CDR2 is SYDVKM. The CDR3 loop reads CASSYQRETQCF. The CDR3 nucleotides are TGTGCCAGCAGTTACCAAAGAGAGACCCAGTGCTTC. The full variable domain, with the rest looked up from reference TRBV28 and TRBJ2-5, is DVKVTQSSRYLVKRTGEKVFLECVQDMDHENMFWYRQDPGLGLRLIYFSYDVKMKEKGDIPEGYSVSREKKERFSLILESASTNQTSMYLCASSYQRETQCFGPGTRLLVL.

This clonotype turned up a few times. CDR3 loop: CAWGQRIPYEQYF. The CDR3 DNA reads as TGTGCCTGGGGACAGCGAATTCCCTACGAGCAGTACTTC. The chain has TRBV30 and TRBJ2-7, with D possibly being TRBD1 (6 bases). The CDR3 consists of 13 residues. V gave up 5 bases and J gave up 2 bases, with 13 bases separating them. Germline-derived CDR1 and CDR2 are GTSNPN and SVGIG (reference sequence).

With regard to this clonotype: The conserved phenylalanine or tryptophan normally closing the CDR3 is absent here, so this likely arose from a read error. V usage is TRBV7-9 and J usage is TRBJ2-5; D might be TRBD1 (5 bases). The CDR3 loop spans 16 amino acids. Germline lookup yields CDR1 SEHNR and CDR2 FQNEAQ (reference sequence). V lost 0 bases and J 4 bases, leaving 15 bases between the germline ends. This CDR3 reads CASSLAPQLQGETQYV. The DNA of the CDR3 is TGTGCCAGCAGCTTAGCGCCACAGCTCCAGGGAGAGACCCAGTACGTC.

Ten or more counts support this clonotype. V is TRBV15 and J is TRBJ2-5; 8 positions match TRBD1. The CDR3 consists of 16 residues. The junction had 8 bases not matched to a gene; V was cut back by 2 bases and J by 3 bases. Germline CDR1 and CDR2: LNHNV and YYDKDF (reference sequence). The CDR3 region is CATSRTDGTGKETQYF. CDR3 DNA: TGTGCCACCAGCAGAACCGATGGGACAGGTAAAGAGACCCAGTACTTC.

The chain employs TRBV5-1 and TRBJ1-6, with D possibly matching TRBD1 (6 bases). The CDR3 is made up of 14 amino acids. CDR1 SGHRS and CDR2 YFSETQ come from the germline V gene. Trimming pared 4 bases from V and 6 bases from J, leaving 11 bases between. The CDR3 DNA reads as TGCGCCAGCAGCGCCACAGGGATTAATTCACCCCTCCACTTT. Amino acid sequence: CASSATGINSPLHF.

This clonotype appeared a single time. J is TRBJ1-2 and V is TRBV28; D gene unclear. The CDR3 is 13 residues long. Germline assignment: CDR1 MDHEN and CDR2 SYDVKM. Trimming pared 10 bases from V and 4 bases from J, leaving 16 bases between. As DNA, the CDR3 is TGTGCCACCCCGTCCTCGGAAAGCTATGGCTACACCTTC. It is translated as CATPSSESYGYTF.